This TCR beta chain was documented in a study of T cell changes during pregnancy in multiple sclerosis. Libraries were prepared by immunoSEQ multiplex PCR; TCRdb keeps only in-frame clonotypes and omits some of them. The data hold about 68,000 clones, with 75% to 95% observed a single time. The starting material was peripheral blood, obtained in the second trimester of pregnancy. This clonotype originated in a female donor with multiple sclerosis, enrolled in a pregnancy study.

The DNA for the CDR3 is TGTGCCAGCAAGAGCTGGCAAGAGACCCAGTACTTC. Protein sequence: CASKSWQETQYF. The chain couples TRBV6-1 to TRBJ2-5; no firm D call. CDR1 MNHNS and CDR2 SASEGT come from the germline V gene. The CDR3 contains 12 residues. The V gene lost 7 bases and the J gene lost 2 bases, with 8 bases spanning the gap.